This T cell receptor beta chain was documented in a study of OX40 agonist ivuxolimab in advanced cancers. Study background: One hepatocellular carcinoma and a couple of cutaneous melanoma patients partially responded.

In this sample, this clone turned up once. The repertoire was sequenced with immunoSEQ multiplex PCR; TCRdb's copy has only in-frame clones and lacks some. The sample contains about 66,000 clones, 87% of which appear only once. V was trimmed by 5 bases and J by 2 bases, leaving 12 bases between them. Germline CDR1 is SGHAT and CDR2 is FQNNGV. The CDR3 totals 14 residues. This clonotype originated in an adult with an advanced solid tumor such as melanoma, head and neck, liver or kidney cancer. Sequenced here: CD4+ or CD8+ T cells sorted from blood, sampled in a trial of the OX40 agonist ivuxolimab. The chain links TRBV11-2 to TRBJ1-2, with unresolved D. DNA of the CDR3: TGTGCCAGCAGCGTCGTACGGGGAAACTATGGCTACACCTTC. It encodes CASSVVRGNYGYTF.